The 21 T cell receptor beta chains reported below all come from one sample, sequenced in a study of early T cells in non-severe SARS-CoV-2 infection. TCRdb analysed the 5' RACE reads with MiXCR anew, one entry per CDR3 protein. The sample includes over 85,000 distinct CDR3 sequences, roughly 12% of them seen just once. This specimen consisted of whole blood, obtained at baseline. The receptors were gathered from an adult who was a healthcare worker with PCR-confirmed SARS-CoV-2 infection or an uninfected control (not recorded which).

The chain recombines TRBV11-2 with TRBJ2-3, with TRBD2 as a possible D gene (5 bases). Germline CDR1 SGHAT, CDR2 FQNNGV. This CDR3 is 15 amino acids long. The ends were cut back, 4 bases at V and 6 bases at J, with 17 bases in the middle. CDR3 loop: CASSYSGSLGDTQYF. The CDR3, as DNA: TGTGCCAGCAGCTATTCGGGGTCCCTGGGGGATACGCAGTATTTT.

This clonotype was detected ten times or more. The CDR3 coding sequence is TGCAGCGTGGGACCGTGGGACAGGGGCGGCTACACCTTC. This translates into CSVGPWDRGGYTF. This sequence joins TRBV29-1 and TRBJ1-2, with 10 nucleotides matching TRBD1. The CDR3 totals 13 residues. V shed 6 bases and J 8 bases; nucleotides not matched to a gene: 9. Germline loops: CDR1 SQVTM, CDR2 ANQGSEA.

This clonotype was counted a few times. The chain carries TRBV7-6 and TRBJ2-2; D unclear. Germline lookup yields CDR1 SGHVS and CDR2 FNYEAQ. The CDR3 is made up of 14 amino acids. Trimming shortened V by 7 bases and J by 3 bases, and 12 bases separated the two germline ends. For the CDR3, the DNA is TGTGCCAGCACCATGAATAGGTACACCGGGGAGCTGTTTTTT. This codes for CASTMNRYTGELFF. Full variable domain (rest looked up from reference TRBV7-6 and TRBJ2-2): GAGVSQSPRYKVTKRGQDVALRCDPISGHVSLYWYRQALGQGPEFLTYFNYEAQQDKSGLPNDRFSAERPEGSISTLTIQRTEQRDSAMYRCASTMNRYTGELFFGEGSRLTVL.

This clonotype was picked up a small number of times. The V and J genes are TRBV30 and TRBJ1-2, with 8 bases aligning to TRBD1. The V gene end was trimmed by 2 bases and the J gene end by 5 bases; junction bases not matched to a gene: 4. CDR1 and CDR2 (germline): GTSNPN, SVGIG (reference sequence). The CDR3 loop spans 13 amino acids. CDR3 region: CAWSRDRPYGYTF. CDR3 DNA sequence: TGTGCCTGGAGTAGGGACAGGCCTTATGGCTACACCTTC.

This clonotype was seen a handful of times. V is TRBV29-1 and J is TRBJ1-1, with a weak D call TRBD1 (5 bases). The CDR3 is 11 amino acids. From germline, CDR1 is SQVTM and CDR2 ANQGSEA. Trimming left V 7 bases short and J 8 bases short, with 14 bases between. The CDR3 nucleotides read TGCAGCGCGGGACGTACTTGGGAAGCTTTCTTT. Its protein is CSAGRTWEAFF.

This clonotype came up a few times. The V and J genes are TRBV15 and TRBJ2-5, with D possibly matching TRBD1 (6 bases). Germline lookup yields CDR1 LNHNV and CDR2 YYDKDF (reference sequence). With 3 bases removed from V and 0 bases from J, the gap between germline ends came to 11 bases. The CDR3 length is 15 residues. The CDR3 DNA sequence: TGTGCCACCAGCAGGGACAGACCGAACCAAGAGACCCAGTACTTC. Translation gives CATSRDRPNQETQYF.

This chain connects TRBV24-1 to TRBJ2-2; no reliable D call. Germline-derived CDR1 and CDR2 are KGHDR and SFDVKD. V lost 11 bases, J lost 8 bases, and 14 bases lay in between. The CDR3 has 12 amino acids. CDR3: CANTDGWGELFF. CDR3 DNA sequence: TGTGCCAACACGGACGGTTGGGGGGAGCTGTTTTTT.

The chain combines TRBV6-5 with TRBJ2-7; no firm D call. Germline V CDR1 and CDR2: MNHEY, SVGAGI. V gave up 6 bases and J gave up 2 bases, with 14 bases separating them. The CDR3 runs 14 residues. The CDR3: CASSLNRRTYEQYF. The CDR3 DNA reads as TGTGCCAGCAGCCTTAACCGTAGAACCTACGAGCAGTACTTC.

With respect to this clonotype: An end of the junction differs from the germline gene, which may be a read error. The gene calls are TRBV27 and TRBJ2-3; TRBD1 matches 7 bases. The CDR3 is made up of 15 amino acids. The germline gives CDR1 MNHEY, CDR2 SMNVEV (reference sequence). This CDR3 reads CTSSLRGLDTDTQYF. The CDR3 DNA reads TGTACCAGCAGTTTAAGGGGGCTAGACACAGATACGCAGTATTTT.

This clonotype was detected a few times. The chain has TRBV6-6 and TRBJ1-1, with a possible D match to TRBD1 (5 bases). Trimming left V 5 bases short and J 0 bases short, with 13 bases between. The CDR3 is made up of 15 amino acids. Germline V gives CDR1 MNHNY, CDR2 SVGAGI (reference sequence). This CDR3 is CASSNRKALNTEAFF. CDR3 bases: TGTGCCAGCAGTAACAGGAAGGCTCTGAACACTGAAGCTTTCTTT.

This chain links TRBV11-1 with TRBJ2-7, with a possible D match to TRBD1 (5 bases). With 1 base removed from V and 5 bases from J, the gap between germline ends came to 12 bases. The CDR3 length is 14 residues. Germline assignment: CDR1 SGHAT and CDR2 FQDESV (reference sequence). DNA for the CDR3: TGTGCCAGCAGCTTAGACAGGAGTCCCAACGAGCAGTACTTC. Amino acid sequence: CASSLDRSPNEQYF.

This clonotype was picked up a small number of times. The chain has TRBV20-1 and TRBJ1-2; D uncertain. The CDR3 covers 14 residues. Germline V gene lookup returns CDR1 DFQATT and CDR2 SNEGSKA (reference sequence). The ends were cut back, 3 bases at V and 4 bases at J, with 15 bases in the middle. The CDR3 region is CSASTVLRGYGYTF. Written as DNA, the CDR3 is TGCAGTGCTAGTACGGTGCTTCGTGGCTATGGCTACACCTTC.

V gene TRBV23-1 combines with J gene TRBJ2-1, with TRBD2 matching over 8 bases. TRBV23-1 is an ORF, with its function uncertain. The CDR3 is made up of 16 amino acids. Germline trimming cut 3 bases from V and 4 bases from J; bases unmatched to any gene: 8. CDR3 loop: CASSHPTSGQYNEQFF. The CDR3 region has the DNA TGCGCCAGCAGTCACCCCACTAGCGGCCAATACAATGAGCAGTTCTTC.

CDR3 region: CASSGTMSGRAEKLFF. CDR3 sequence (DNA): TGTGCCAGCTCCGGCACCATGTCAGGGCGGGCTGAAAAACTGTTTTTT. The rearrangement links TRBV18 to TRBJ1-4; TRBD1 is a possible D gene (5 bases). The length of the CDR3 is 16 residues. With 6 bases removed from V and 7 bases from J, the gap between germline ends came to 21 bases. The germline V gene encodes CDR1 KGHSH and CDR2 LQKENI.

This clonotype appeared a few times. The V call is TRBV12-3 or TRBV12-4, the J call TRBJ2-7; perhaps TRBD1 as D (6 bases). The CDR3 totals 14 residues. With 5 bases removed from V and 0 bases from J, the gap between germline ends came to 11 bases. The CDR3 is CASSNDRSSYEQYF. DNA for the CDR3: TGTGCCAGCAGTAACGACAGGAGCTCCTACGAGCAGTACTTC.

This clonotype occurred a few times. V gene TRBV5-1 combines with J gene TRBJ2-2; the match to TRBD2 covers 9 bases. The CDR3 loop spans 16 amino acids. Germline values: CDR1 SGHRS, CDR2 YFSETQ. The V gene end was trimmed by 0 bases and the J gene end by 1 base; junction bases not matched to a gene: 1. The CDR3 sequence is CASSLVAGVNTGELFF. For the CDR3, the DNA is TGCGCCAGCAGCTTGGTAGCGGGGGTGAACACCGGGGAGCTGTTTTTT.

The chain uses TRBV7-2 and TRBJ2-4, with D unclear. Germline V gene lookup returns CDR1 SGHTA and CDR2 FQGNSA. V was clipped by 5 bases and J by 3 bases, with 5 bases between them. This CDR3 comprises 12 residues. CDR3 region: CASSPYKNIQYF. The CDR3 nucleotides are TGTGCCAGCAGCCCCTACAAAAACATTCAGTACTTC.

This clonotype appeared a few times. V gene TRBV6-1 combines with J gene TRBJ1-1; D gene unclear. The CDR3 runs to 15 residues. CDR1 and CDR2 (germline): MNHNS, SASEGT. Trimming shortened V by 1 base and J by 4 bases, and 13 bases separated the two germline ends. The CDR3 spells CASSEEVNGGTEAFF. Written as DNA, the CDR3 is TGTGCCAGCAGTGAAGAGGTTAATGGTGGCACTGAAGCTTTCTTT.

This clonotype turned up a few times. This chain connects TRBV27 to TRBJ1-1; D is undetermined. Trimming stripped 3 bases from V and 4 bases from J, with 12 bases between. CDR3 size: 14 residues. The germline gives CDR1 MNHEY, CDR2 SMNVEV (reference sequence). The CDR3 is CASSFSPRATEAFF. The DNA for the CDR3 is TGTGCCAGCAGTTTTTCCCCGAGGGCCACTGAAGCTTTCTTT.

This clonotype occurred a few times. The CDR3 sequence: CASSFPSGEGATQYF. CDR3 DNA sequence: TGTGCCAGCAGCTTCCCCAGCGGGGAGGGAGCTACGCAGTATTTT. This chain uses TRBV11-2 with TRBJ2-3; 7 bases align to TRBD2. V shed 3 bases, J shed 8 bases, and the junction held 11 bases outside the gene matches. The CDR3 length is 15 residues. Germline CDR1 is SGHAT and CDR2 is FQNNGV. The complete variable domain, with remaining parts taken from reference TRBV11-2 and TRBJ2-3, reads EAGVAQSPRYKIIEKRQSVAFWCNPISGHATLYWYQQILGQGPKLLIQFQNNGVVDDSQLPKDRFSAERLKGVDSTLKIQPAKLEDSAVYLCASSFPSGEGATQYFGPGTRLTVL.

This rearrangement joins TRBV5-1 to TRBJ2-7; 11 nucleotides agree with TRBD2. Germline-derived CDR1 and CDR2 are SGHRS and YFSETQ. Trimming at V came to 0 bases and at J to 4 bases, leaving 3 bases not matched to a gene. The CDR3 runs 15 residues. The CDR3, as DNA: TGCGCCAGCAGCTTGGCCGGACTAGCGGGTTACGAGCAGTACTTC. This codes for CASSLAGLAGYEQYF.